The rows below give T cell receptor beta chains drawn from one sample of a study of response to subunit inactivated influenza vaccine. TCRdb redid the calling of the RT-PCR reads with MiXCR, one entry per CDR3 protein. In the table there are around 480,000 distinct CDR3 sequences, approximately 15% of which are singletons. The specimen was CD4+ T cells sorted from PBMCs, collected less than 25 months after vaccination. The receptors here all came from a man in his fifties or sixties who received an inactivated influenza vaccine. The CDR3 runs from the conserved cysteine through the conserved F or W. D genes are given only for firm matches. Clone size is not always given. Where it is, it says once, few, many or a class for expanded clones.

j_call d_call clone_size v_call cdr3_nt cdr3_aa
TRBJ2-7 TRBD2 NA TRBV18 TGTGCCAGCTCACCAAATAGCGGGGGAATCTACGAGCAGTACTTC CASSPNSGGIYEQYF
TRBJ2-7 NA few TRBV2 TGTGCCAGCAGCGCCGACATCACCCCATCCGAGCAGTACTTC CASSADITPSEQYF
TRBJ1-5 NA many TRBV20-1 TGCAGTGCTAGAGATCCCGTGGCGGGCAATCAGCCCCAGCATTTT CSARDPVAGNQPQHF
TRBJ1-1 NA many TRBV27 TGTGCCAGCAGTTCAAGGATTTCGGTGATCACTGAAGCTTTCTTT CASSSRISVITEAFF
TRBJ2-3 NA few TRBV20-1 TGCAGTGCTAGAATCGGGAGCTCGCCAGATACGCAGTATTTT CSARIGSSPDTQYF
TRBJ2-7 TRBD1 many TRBV3-1 TGTGCCAGCAGCCTTAGGACAGGGGTCTACGAGCAGTACTTC CASSLRTGVYEQYF
TRBJ2-1 TRBD1 NA TRBV24-1 TGTGCCACCAGTGGACCGGGACAGGGGATTTATGGCAAATACAATGAGCAGTTCTTC CATSGPGQGIYGKYNEQFF
TRBJ1-6 TRBD1 many TRBV12-3/TRBV12-4 TGTGCCAGCAGTCCCATGGGGACAGCGGCACCCCTCCACTTT CASSPMGTAAPLHF
TRBJ2-5 TRBD1 many TRBV28 TGTGCCAGCAGTCCTTCACCATATCGGGACAGGGGCCTACAAGAGACCCAGTACTTC CASSPSPYRDRGLQETQYF
TRBJ2-1 TRBD2 NA TRBV11-2 TGTGCCAGCAGCTCCCTTGGTAGCGGGACTTACAATGAGCAGTTCTTC CASSSLGSGTYNEQFF
TRBJ2-5 TRBD1 many TRBV12-3/TRBV12-4 TGTGCCAGTAGAGAGGGGGCCAAGACCCAGTACTTC CASREGAKTQYF